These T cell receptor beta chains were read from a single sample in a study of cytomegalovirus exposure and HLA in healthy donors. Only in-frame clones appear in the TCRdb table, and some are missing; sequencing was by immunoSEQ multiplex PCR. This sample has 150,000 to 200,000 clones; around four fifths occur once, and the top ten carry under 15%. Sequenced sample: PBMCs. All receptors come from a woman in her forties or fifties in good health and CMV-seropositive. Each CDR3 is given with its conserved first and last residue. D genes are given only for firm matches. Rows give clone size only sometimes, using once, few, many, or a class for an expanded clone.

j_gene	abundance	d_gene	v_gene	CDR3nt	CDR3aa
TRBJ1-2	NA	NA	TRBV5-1	TGCGCCAGCAGCTTTACCTCAGGGGCCACCAATGGCTACACCTTC	CASSFTSGATNGYTF
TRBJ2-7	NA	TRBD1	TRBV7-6	TGTGCCAGCAGCCCTCGACAGGGTTTCAGCGAGCAGTACTTC	CASSPRQGFSEQYF
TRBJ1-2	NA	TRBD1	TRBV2	TGTGCCAGCAGTGTAATCAGGGGGAGCTATGGCTACACCTTC	CASSVIRGSYGYTF
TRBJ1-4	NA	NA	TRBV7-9	TGTGCCAGCAGCTTACGAGCGTCCTATGAAAAACTGTTTTTT	CASSLRASYEKLFF
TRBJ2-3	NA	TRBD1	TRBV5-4	TGTGCCAGCAGTTTTCCGGGACAGCTAGTTAGGGATACGCAGTATTTT	CASSFPGQLVRDTQYF
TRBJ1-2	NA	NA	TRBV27	TGTGCCAGCAGTTTAAGTCAGAACTATGGCTACACCTTC	CASSLSQNYGYTF
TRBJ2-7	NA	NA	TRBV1	TGCACCAGCAAGGCAAAGACTGATGACGAGCAGTACTTC	CTSKAKTDDEQYF
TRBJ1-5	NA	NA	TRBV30	TGTGCCTGGAGTCGAGGGCCGAGAAATCAGCCCCAGCATTTT	CAWSRGPRNQPQHF
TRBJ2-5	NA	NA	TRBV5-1	TGCGCCAGCAGCTTGGAACCCACCGCGGAGACCCAGTACTTC	CASSLEPTAETQYF
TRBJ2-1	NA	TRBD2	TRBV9	TGTGCCAGCAGCGTCACTAGCGGGGGGTACAATGAGCAGTTCTTC	CASSVTSGGYNEQFF
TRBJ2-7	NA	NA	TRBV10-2	TGCGCCAGCGGCCAGGGGCGGAGTGGGTACGAGCAGTACTTC	CASGQGRSGYEQYF
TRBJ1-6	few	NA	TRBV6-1	TGTGCCAGCAGTGTAGGAAGCGGGAATTCACCCCTCCACTTT	CASSVGSGNSPLHF
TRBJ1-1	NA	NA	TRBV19	TGTGCCAGTGCCGCTACCGGTTTCTACACTGAAGCTTTCTTT	CASAATGFYTEAFF
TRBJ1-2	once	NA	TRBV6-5	TGTGCCAGCAGTTCCGTGAGGGGCTACACCTTC	CASSSVRGYTF
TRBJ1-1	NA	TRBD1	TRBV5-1	TGCGCCAGCAGCCCCGGACAGGGGTTCTCTGAAGCTTTCTTT	CASSPGQGFSEAFF
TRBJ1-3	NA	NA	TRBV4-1	TGCGCCAGCAGCCAAGCGGGACTAGGAAACACCATATATTTT	CASSQAGLGNTIYF
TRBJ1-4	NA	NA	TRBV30	TGTGCCTGGATGGAGGGCACTAATGAAAAACTGTTTTTT	CAWMEGTNEKLFF
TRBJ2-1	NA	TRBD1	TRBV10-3	TGTGCCATCAGGAAGGGGACAGGTGCGGATGAGCAGTTCTTC	CAIRKGTGADEQFF
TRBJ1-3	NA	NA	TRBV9	TGTGCCAGCAGCGTAGGGGCCACGTACTCTGGAAACACCATATATTTT	CASSVGATYSGNTIYF
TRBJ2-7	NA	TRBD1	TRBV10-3	TGTGCCATCAATTCCGGGACAGGGAATACCTACGAGCAGTACTTC	CAINSGTGNTYEQYF
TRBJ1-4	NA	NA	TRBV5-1	TGCGCCAGCAGCTTACAGTCTGCAACTAATGAAAAACTGTTTTTT	CASSLQSATNEKLFF
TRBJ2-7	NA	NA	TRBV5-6	TGTGCCAGCACCACAGGGCGTTCCGGTTTTGGCGAGCAGTACTTC	CASTTGRSGFGEQYF